A selection of T cell receptor beta chains follows, all from one sample in a study of human T cells and chemical hapten exposure. In TCRdb, the RACE reads were re-called with MiXCR into one record per CDR3 protein. In the table there are 360,000 or so distinct CDR3 sequences, around 6% of which are singletons. This sample comprised whole blood, obtained in connection with sensitization to the hapten diphenylcyclopropenone (DPC). The receptors originated from a woman under 30 with alopecia areata. Some clones in this sample may be carry-over from other donors' samples. CDR3s include the opening cysteine and the closing phenylalanine or tryptophan. A D gene is named only where the DNA matches it firmly. Clone size appears in some rows only: once, few, many, or a class for an expanded clone.

clone_size	v_call	d_call	j_call	cdr3_aa	cdr3_nt
few	TRBV7-8	NA	TRBJ1-5	CASSLGAHNQPQHF	TGTGCCAGCAGCTTGGGCGCCCACAATCAGCCCCAGCATTTT
few	TRBV12-3/TRBV12-4	NA	TRBJ2-6	CASYRHRSGTRYSGANVLTF	TGTGCCAGCTATCGCCATAGGTCGGGGACACGGTACTCTGGGGCCAACGTCCTGACTTTC
many	TRBV9	TRBD1	TRBJ2-3	CASSVTSDRGDTQYF	TGTGCCAGCAGCGTAACTTCCGACAGGGGAGATACGCAGTATTTT
few	TRBV6-2/TRBV6-3	NA	TRBJ1-1	CASSYSRGAAFF	TGTGCCAGCAGTTACTCCAGGGGAGCAGCTTTCTTT
many	TRBV4-3	NA	TRBJ1-2	CASSQSRTTYGYTF	TGCGCCAGCAGCCAAAGCCGGACCACCTATGGCTACACCTTC
many	TRBV7-2	NA	TRBJ1-1	CASSLGRGMATEAFF	TGTGCCAGCAGCTTAGGGCGGGGGATGGCTACTGAAGCTTTCTTT
few	TRBV20-1	TRBD2	TRBJ2-3	CSATWGLAGGDTQYF	TGCAGTGCAACCTGGGGACTAGCGGGCGGAGATACGCAGTATTTT
many	TRBV20-1	NA	TRBJ1-5	CSANFQGLSQPQHF	TGCAGTGCTAACTTTCAGGGGTTGAGTCAGCCCCAGCATTTT
NA	TRBV20-1	NA	TRBJ1-2	CSARATGLSYGYTF	TGCAGTGCTAGAGCTACGGGGTTGAGCTATGGCTACACCTTC
few	TRBV3-1	NA	TRBJ1-2	CASSLETRGGYTF	TGTGCCAGCAGCCTTGAAACTCGAGGAGGCTACACCTTC
NA	TRBV10-3	NA	TRBJ2-7	CAISESKGVGQYF	TGTGCCATCAGTGAGTCGAAGGGGGTCGGGCAGTACTTC
many	TRBV18	NA	TRBJ2-1	CASSLSGVARNEQFF	TGTGCCAGCTCACTATCTGGGGTAGCGCGAAATGAGCAGTTCTTC
NA	TRBV6-2/TRBV6-3	TRBD1	TRBJ2-7	CASRGQEPYEQYF	TGTGCCAGCAGAGGACAGGAACCCTACGAGCAGTACTTC
NA	TRBV12-3/TRBV12-4	TRBD2	TRBJ2-3	CASSPPGLAGGTQYF	TGTGCCAGCAGCCCACCGGGACTAGCGGGGGGGACGCAGTATTTT
few	TRBV6-1	TRBD2	TRBJ2-1	CASSGRASGGMDEQFF	TGTGCCAGCAGTGGACGCGCTAGCGGGGGGATGGATGAGCAGTTCTTC
few	TRBV6-2/TRBV6-3	TRBD2	TRBJ2-1	CASSYSRTSGVEEQFF	TGTGCCAGCAGTTACTCGAGGACTAGCGGGGTTGAGGAGCAGTTCTTC
few	TRBV7-8	NA	TRBJ1-4	CASSPGQMREKLFF	TGTGCCAGCAGCCCTGGACAGATGAGGGAAAAACTGTTTTTT
NA	TRBV28	NA	TRBJ1-3	CASIPPISGNTIYF	TGTGCCAGCATTCCCCCCATCTCCGGAAACACCATATATTTT
NA	TRBV20-1	NA	TRBJ2-3	CSQPLAPTDTQYF	TGCAGCCAACCACTAGCACCCACGGATACGCAGTATTTT
many	TRBV20-1	NA	TRBJ2-7	CNARDYEQYF	TGCAATGCTAGAGACTACGAGCAGTACTTC
NA	TRBV20-1	TRBD1	TRBJ2-6	CSARQGPSGANVLTF	TGCAGTGCCCGACAGGGCCCCTCTGGGGCCAACGTCCTGACTTTC
NA	TRBV29-1	NA	TRBJ1-2	CSAASGSGGYTF	TGCAGCGCCGCATCCGGGAGCGGTGGCTACACCTTC
NA	TRBV24-1	NA	TRBJ2-2	CATSEYHDRNTGELFF	TGTGCCACCAGTGAATACCACGACAGGAACACCGGGGAGCTGTTTTTT
many	TRBV20-1	NA	TRBJ1-2	CSAWGGNENYGYTF	TGCAGTGCTTGGGGAGGGAATGAAAACTATGGCTACACCTTC
NA	TRBV15	TRBD2	TRBJ2-3	CATSPWGGRADTQYF	TGTGCCACCAGCCCTTGGGGGGGTCGGGCAGATACGCAGTATTTT
few	TRBV11-1	TRBD2	TRBJ2-7	CASSAGTSASKPYEQYF	TGTGCCAGCAGCGCCGGGACTAGCGCATCCAAGCCATACGAGCAGTACTTC
many	TRBV18	NA	TRBJ1-5	CASSEGIQPQHF	TGTGCCAGCTCAGAGGGGATCCAGCCCCAGCATTTT
NA	TRBV4-2	TRBD2	TRBJ2-1	CASSQEAGAANEQFF	TGTGCCAGCAGCCAAGAAGCGGGGGCCGCCAATGAGCAGTTCTTC
NA	TRBV20-1	NA	TRBJ2-1	CSASSNEQFF	TGCAGTGCTAGCAGCAATGAGCAGTTCTTC
many	TRBV6-4	NA	TRBJ2-1	CASSDRVVGGHNEQFF	TGTGCCAGCAGTGACAGGGTGGTGGGGGGCCACAATGAGCAGTTCTTC
few	TRBV4-3	TRBD1	TRBJ1-2	CASSQDTGEVGYTF	TGCGCCAGCAGCCAAGATACAGGGGAAGTCGGCTACACCTTC
many	TRBV6-6	TRBD1	TRBJ1-1	CASSYRGTGGAWSEAFF	TGTGCCAGCAGTTATCGAGGGACAGGGGGCGCTTGGTCTGAAGCTTTCTTT
many	TRBV4-2	NA	TRBJ1-5	CASSQDSVNQPQHF	TGTGCCAGCAGCCAAGATTCGGTAAATCAGCCCCAGCATTTT
NA	TRBV28	TRBD1	TRBJ2-7	CATRTGASYEQYF	TGTGCCACCAGGACAGGGGCCTCCTACGAGCAGTACTTC
NA	TRBV6-4	NA	TRBJ2-3	CASSPRGVTDTQYF	TGTGCCAGCAGTCCCCGTGGCGTCACAGATACGCAGTATTTT
many	TRBV5-4	NA	TRBJ1-1	CASSLGDGGAQNTEAFF	TGTGCCAGCAGCTTGGGAGATGGGGGGGCGCAGAACACTGAAGCTTTCTTT
NA	TRBV29-1	TRBD2	TRBJ2-1	CSVQGDSGGVRQFF	TGCAGCGTCCAAGGGGATAGCGGGGGGGTGAGGCAGTTCTTC
many	TRBV4-3	NA	TRBJ1-2	CASSQSHSSPNYGYTF	TGCGCCAGCAGCCAAAGCCACAGCTCCCCTAACTATGGCTACACCTTC
NA	TRBV6-1	TRBD1	TRBJ2-1	CASRRDREQFF	TGTGCCAGCAGGCGGGACAGGGAGCAGTTCTTC
many	TRBV7-2	TRBD1	TRBJ1-4	CASSSTRGDNEKLFF	TGTGCCAGCAGCTCTACCAGGGGGGATAATGAAAAACTGTTTTTT